The rows below give T cell receptor beta chains drawn from one sample of a study of cytomegalovirus exposure and HLA in healthy donors. TCRdb's copy holds only in-frame clones and misses some; the assay was immunoSEQ multiplex PCR. The table includes approximately 130,000 clones, 60% to 80% detected once. Sequenced sample: PBMCs. Source of these receptors: a man between 45 and 60 years old in good health and CMV-seronegative. Both conserved end residues are part of each CDR3. Fields, in order: J gene, V gene, D gene, clone size, CDR3 DNA, CDR3 protein. The D gene is left open where the match is weak. Expanded clones are given a class, and other clones once, few, many or no size at all.

TRBJ1-1	TRBV27	NA	NA	TGTGCCAGCAGTTTATCAATCAGGGGGAACACTGAAGCTTTCTTT	CASSLSIRGNTEAFF
TRBJ1-1	TRBV7-9	NA	few	TGTGCCAGCAGCTTAGAATCTGGGCTGGGCACTGAAGCTTTCTTT	CASSLESGLGTEAFF
TRBJ1-5	TRBV10-3	NA	few	TGTGCCATCAGCCGAGAATTCGGCAATCAGCCCCAGCATTTT	CAISREFGNQPQHF
TRBJ2-2	TRBV5-1	NA	NA	TGCGCCAGCAGCTTGGCCAGGAGGGGCCCGGGAACCGGGGAGCTGTTTTTT	CASSLARRGPGTGELFF
TRBJ1-5	TRBV28	NA	once	TGTGCCAGCAGTTTGGCAGGGAACAATCAGCCCCAGCATTTT	CASSLAGNNQPQHF
TRBJ1-5	TRBV6-6	NA	NA	TGTGCCAGCAGTTATCGGGGAAACAATCAGCCCCAGCATTTT	CASSYRGNNQPQHF
TRBJ2-7	TRBV27	NA	NA	TGTGCCAGCAGCGATCGCCCGGGCTCCTACGAGCAGTACTTC	CASSDRPGSYEQYF
TRBJ2-7	TRBV19	NA	NA	TGTGCCAGTAGTACGCGTGGTGTCGATCTTACCTACGAGCAGTACTTC	CASSTRGVDLTYEQYF
TRBJ2-1	TRBV29-1	NA	NA	TGCAGCGTTGGTGGAGGGCCCAATGAGCAGTTCTTC	CSVGGGPNEQFF
TRBJ2-7	TRBV2	TRBD2	NA	TGTGCCAGCCGAATCAGACTAGCGGGAGACCACGAGCAGTACTTC	CASRIRLAGDHEQYF
TRBJ1-2	TRBV5-4	TRBD1	NA	TGTGCCAGCAGCGGGGACAGGGACTATGGCTACACCTTC	CASSGDRDYGYTF
TRBJ1-5	TRBV5-8	NA	NA	TGTGCCAGCAGCCTCAGTTTTGCTCAGCCCCAGCATTTT	CASSLSFAQPQHF
TRBJ1-2	TRBV11-2	NA	NA	TGTGCCAGCAGCATTATCAGGGAAGTGGACTATGGCTACACCTTC	CASSIIREVDYGYTF
TRBJ2-7	TRBV19	TRBD1	NA	TGTGCCAGCCTCCGGGACAGGGGTTACGAGCAGTACTTC	CASLRDRGYEQYF
TRBJ2-5	TRBV9	NA	NA	TGTGCCAGCAGCGTAGCGTCAACGGGGGAGACCCAGTACTTC	CASSVASTGETQYF
TRBJ2-7	TRBV6-1	TRBD2	NA	TGTGCCAGCACCGACTTAGCGGGAGGCTCCTACGAGCAGTACTTC	CASTDLAGGSYEQYF
TRBJ2-2	TRBV29-1	TRBD2	NA	TGCAGCGTTGAAGATCCCAGCGGGAGGGCCGCCGGGGAGCTGTTTTTT	CSVEDPSGRAAGELFF
TRBJ1-3	TRBV18	TRBD1	NA	TGTGCCAGCTCATTGGGACAGATCTCTGGAAACACCATATATTTT	CASSLGQISGNTIYF
TRBJ1-2	TRBV1	NA	NA	TGCACCAGCAGCCAAGACAGTTTGGACAGGGGCTCCCTCCCGTTGGGCTACACCTTC	CTSSQDSLDRGSLPLGYTF
TRBJ2-7	TRBV5-1	TRBD1	NA	TGCGCCAGCAGCGGGGGGACAGGGGACCATGAGCAGTACTTC	CASSGGTGDHEQYF
TRBJ2-2	TRBV5-6	TRBD1	NA	TGTGCCAGCAGCACAGGGACAGGGGGAGACACCGGGGAGCTGTTTTTT	CASSTGTGGDTGELFF
TRBJ1-5	TRBV28	NA	NA	TGTGCCAGCAGTGTAGACAGAATGAGTCAGCCCCAGCATTTT	CASSVDRMSQPQHF
TRBJ1-2	TRBV28	TRBD1	NA	TGTGCCAGCAGTGTGCCCCGAGGGGACAGGGGGGGCTATGGCTACACCTTC	CASSVPRGDRGGYGYTF
TRBJ2-7	TRBV29-1	TRBD1	NA	TGCAGCGCAACAGGGGGCGAGGCGAACGAGCAGTACTTC	CSATGGEANEQYF
TRBJ2-2	TRBV7-6	TRBD2	NA	TGTGCCAGCAGCTTAGGGGTTGGAGCGGGAGGAGCCGGGGAGCTGTTTTTT	CASSLGVGAGGAGELFF
TRBJ2-7	TRBV5-1	TRBD1	NA	TGCGCCAGCAGCTTGGGTGACAGGGCTTACGAGCAGTACTTC	CASSLGDRAYEQYF
TRBJ1-1	TRBV19	NA	many	TGTGCCAGTAGTACCAGACAGGAGAACACTGAAGCTTTCTTT	CASSTRQENTEAFF
TRBJ2-7	TRBV28	NA	NA	TGTGCCAGCAGTGCCCCAGGGCAAGGGTTTATTTACGAGCAGTACTTC	CASSAPGQGFIYEQYF
TRBJ2-5	TRBV5-8	NA	once	TGTGCCAGCAGCCTAAGAGGCGGGGAGGAGACCCAGTACTTC	CASSLRGGEETQYF
TRBJ2-3	TRBV28	TRBD2	NA	TGTGCCAGCAGTGCGGGACTAGCGGGATCGGTTCAAACAGATACGCAGTATTTT	CASSAGLAGSVQTDTQYF
TRBJ1-3	TRBV10-3	NA	NA	TGTGCCATCAGTGCCGTGGGGCGCTCTGGAAACACCATATATTTT	CAISAVGRSGNTIYF
TRBJ2-5	TRBV7-9	TRBD2	NA	TGTGCCAGCAGCTTAGCGCGGGGACTAGCGGGAGGTCGGGAGACCCAGTACTTC	CASSLARGLAGGRETQYF
TRBJ2-7	TRBV6-6	TRBD1	NA	TGTGCCAGCAGTTACTTGGGACAGGGCTCCTACGAGCAGTACTTC	CASSYLGQGSYEQYF
TRBJ1-4	TRBV6-5	TRBD1	NA	TGTGCCAGCAGGCCGACAGGGGGAGAATGGGCAAAACTGTTTTTT	CASRPTGGEWAKLFF
TRBJ2-7	TRBV11-2	TRBD2	NA	TGTGCCAGCAGCCCGAACTTAGCGGGAGGTCCGGGGGAGCAGTACTTC	CASSPNLAGGPGEQYF
TRBJ2-5	TRBV30	TRBD1	NA	TGTGCCTGGGACAGGGGCCAAGAGACCCAGTACTTC	CAWDRGQETQYF
TRBJ2-7	TRBV28	TRBD2	NA	TGTGCCAGCAGTTTACTAGCGGTAAGGAGCTCCTACGAGCAGTACTTC	CASSLLAVRSSYEQYF
TRBJ2-3	TRBV6-5	TRBD2	NA	TGTGCCAGCAGACAAGCGGGAAGTGGCACAGATACGCAGTATTTT	CASRQAGSGTDTQYF
TRBJ2-3	TRBV5-4	TRBD2	NA	TGTGCCAGCAGTCAGACTAGCGGGAGTGGTACAGATACGCAGTATTTT	CASSQTSGSGTDTQYF
TRBJ2-1	TRBV27	TRBD1	NA	TGTGCCAGCAGTTTATTTAAAACAGGGGGCACTGAGCAGTTCTTC	CASSLFKTGGTEQFF
TRBJ1-4	TRBV5-4	TRBD1	NA	TGTGCCAGCAGTCGTTCGGGACAGGGGGATGAAAAACTGTTTTTT	CASSRSGQGDEKLFF
TRBJ1-5	TRBV28	TRBD1	few	TGTGCCAGCAGCCGGATACAGGGGGTCGGACAGCCCCAGCATTTT	CASSRIQGVGQPQHF
TRBJ2-7	TRBV21-1	NA	NA	TGTGCCAGCAGCAAACCGGGACTAGCGGGACCGGACGAGCAGTACTTC	CASSKPGLAGPDEQYF
TRBJ2-5	TRBV10-3	NA	NA	TGTGCCATCAGTGAGAAGAGCCTCGAGACCCAGTACTTC	CAISEKSLETQYF
TRBJ1-5	TRBV27	TRBD1	NA	TGTGCCAGCAGGCCGCAGGGGGCCGGGAATCAGCCCCAGCATTTT	CASRPQGAGNQPQHF
TRBJ2-1	TRBV10-3	NA	NA	TGTGCCATCAGTGACTCGCAGTCGGGGCAGTTCTTC	CAISDSQSGQFF
TRBJ1-5	TRBV7-2	NA	NA	TGTGCCAGCAGCTTAGATGGACAGCCAAATCAGCCCCAGCATTTT	CASSLDGQPNQPQHF
TRBJ2-3	TRBV29-1	TRBD2	NA	TGCAGCGACCGGACTAGCGGGAGAGATACGCAGTATTTT	CSDRTSGRDTQYF